This section outlines one TCR beta chain sequence together with its context. The data originate from a study of blood T cell repertoires in COVID-19. The overall study: Specimens from acute and convalescent COVID-19 originated in the United States, Italy and Spain. Sample material is recorded as cDNA or gDNA derived from T cells, B-cell-depleted T cells, or PBMCs.

The V end lost 4 bases, the J end lost 4 bases, and 15 bases lay between the germline ends. This CDR3 has 15 residues. The germline gives CDR1 SGDLS, CDR2 YYNGEE. Per the original methods: For nucleated cells, counts were estimated from reference gene primer amplification. Profiling relied on immunoSEQ multiplex PCR, and the TCRdb table lists in-frame clones only, not all of them. Clonal size and the V and J genes are those of that table, whereas D and trimming came from the DNA. The table records tens of thousands of clones, more than 80% of them present only once. The sample was peripheral blood. This receptor was obtained from a man aged 55 to 69 with acute or convalescent COVID-19. The chain recombines TRBV9 with TRBJ1-3, with a possible D match to TRBD1 (6 bases). CDR3 in amino acids: CASSPRTVAGNTIYF. CDR3 nucleotide sequence: TGTGCCAGCAGCCCCCGGACAGTGGCAGGAAACACCATATATTTT.